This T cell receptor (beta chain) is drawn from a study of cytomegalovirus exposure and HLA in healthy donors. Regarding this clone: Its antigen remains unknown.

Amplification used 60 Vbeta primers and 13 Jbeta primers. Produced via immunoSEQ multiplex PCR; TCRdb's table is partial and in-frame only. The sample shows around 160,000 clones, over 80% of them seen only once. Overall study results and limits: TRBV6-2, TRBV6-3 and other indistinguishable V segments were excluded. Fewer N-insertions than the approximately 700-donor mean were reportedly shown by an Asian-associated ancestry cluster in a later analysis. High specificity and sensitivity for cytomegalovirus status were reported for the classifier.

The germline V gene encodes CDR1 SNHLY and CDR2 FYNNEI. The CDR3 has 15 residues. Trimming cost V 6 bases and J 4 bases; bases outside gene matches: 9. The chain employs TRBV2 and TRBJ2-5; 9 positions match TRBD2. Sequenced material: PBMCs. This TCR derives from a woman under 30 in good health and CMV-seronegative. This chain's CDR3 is CASSFAGGPRETQYF. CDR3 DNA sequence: TGTGCCAGCAGCTTCGCGGGGGGGCCAAGAGAGACCCAGTACTTC.